This T cell receptor beta chain was identified in a study of early T cells in non-severe SARS-CoV-2 infection. Study results and caveats: Clonotype matching in VDJdb favored anti-spike CD8 responses and did not capture private and CD4 specificities.

This clonotype has at least ten counts. Its antigen is undetermined. The CDR3 loop spans 14 amino acids. CDR1 KGHSH and CDR2 LQKENI come from the germline V gene. The germline V and J ends were trimmed by 3 bases and 4 bases, with 10 bases remaining between them. Separate cDNA molecules each had unique molecular identifiers attached to them. TCRdb used MiXCR to reprocess the 5' RACE reads, holding one entry per CDR3 protein. The sample includes around 57,000 distinct CDR3 sequences, around 8% of them seen just once. This sequence joins TRBV18 and TRBJ1-3; no clear D gene. Specimen: whole blood. This receptor was obtained from an adult who was a healthcare worker with PCR-confirmed SARS-CoV-2 infection or an uninfected control (not recorded which). The CDR3 sequence is CASSPLDLGNTIYF. The CDR3 DNA reads as TGTGCCAGCTCACCCCTGGACCTGGGAAACACCATATATTTT.